This passage covers 30 T cell receptor beta chains from one sample sequenced in a study of blood T cell repertoires in COVID-19. Assay used: immunoSEQ multiplex PCR; TCRdb lists only in-frame clones, some missing. Counted here are about 33,000 clones, 70% to 90% occurring once; the ten biggest clones make up around 6.5%. Sample: peripheral blood. Every receptor here comes from a human donor in a cohort sampled during active COVID-19.

The chain has TRBV4-1 and TRBJ1-4; D may be TRBD1 (5 bases). The ends were cut back, 2 bases at V and 0 bases at J, with 19 bases in the middle. This CDR3 has 19 residues. Germline loops: CDR1 MGHRA, CDR2 YSYEKL. The CDR3 nucleotides are TGCGCCAGCAGCCAAAAGGGGAACTTGGCGGGAGCAACTAATGAAAAACTGTTTTTT. Protein: CASSQKGNLAGATNEKLFF.

The chain joins TRBV18 to TRBJ2-7; 11 positions match TRBD2. The ends lost 3 bases at V and 2 bases at J; junction bases unmatched: 12. The CDR3 loop spans 18 amino acids. CDR1 and CDR2 from the germline V gene are KGHSH and LQKENI. CDR3 DNA: TGTGCCAGCTCACCGACCCTCCCTACTAGCGGGAGAACCTACGAGCAGTACTTC. This encodes CASSPTLPTSGRTYEQYF.

The V call is TRBV5-6, the J call TRBJ2-7; TRBD2 is a possible D gene (5 bases). This CDR3 is 15 amino acids long. Germline CDR1 and CDR2: SGHDT and YYEEEE. Trimming stripped 4 bases from V and 0 bases from J, with 14 bases between. CDR3 coding DNA: TGTGCCAGCAGCCTCGGGGAGTCGAGCTCCTACGAGCAGTACTTC. This sequence encodes CASSLGESSSYEQYF. Variable domain in full (rest from reference TRBV5-6 and TRBJ2-7): DAGVTQSPTHLIKTRGQQVTLRCSPKSGHDTVSWYQQALGQGPQFIFQYYEEEERQRGNFPDRFSGHQFPNYSSELNVNALLLGDSALYLCASSLGESSSYEQYFGPGTRLTVT.

This sequence joins TRBV24-1 and TRBJ2-1, with D hard to call. Per germline, CDR1 KGHDR and CDR2 SFDVKD. The CDR3 is 16 residues long. The V gene lost 4 bases and the J gene lost 6 bases, with 18 bases spanning the gap. The chain's CDR3 is CATSDLPSKFGNEQFF. In DNA, the CDR3 is TGTGCCACCAGTGACCTCCCCTCTAAATTCGGCAATGAGCAGTTCTTC.

Written as DNA, the CDR3 is TGTGCCAGCTCACCAGTAGAGGATGGCTACACCTTC. This sequence encodes CASSPVEDGYTF. This chain joins TRBV18 and TRBJ1-2, with no clear D. Germline values: CDR1 KGHSH, CDR2 LQKENI. CDR3 size: 12 residues. Deletions cut 2 bases from V and 6 bases from J, with 7 bases between.

The chain uses TRBV24-1 and TRBJ2-3; 12 bases agree with TRBD2. Germline loops: CDR1 KGHDR, CDR2 SFDVKD. After removal of 4 bases from V and 7 bases from J, the junction contained 8 bases not matched to a gene. This CDR3 is built from 16 residues. CDR3 bases: TGTGCCACCAGTGACGGACTAGCGGGGCCCCCCTATACGCAGTATTTT. Protein sequence: CATSDGLAGPPYTQYF.

V is TRBV7-8 and J is TRBJ2-3, with 11 bases identical to TRBD2. The ends lost 1 base at V and 4 bases at J; junction bases unmatched: 4. CDR1 and CDR2 from the germline V gene are SGHVS and FQNEAQ. This CDR3 has 16 amino acids. DNA for the CDR3: TGTGCCAGCAGCTTAGTTAGCGGGGGGGCTTCAGATACGCAGTATTTT. It is translated as CASSLVSGGASDTQYF.

The chain carries TRBV5-4 and TRBJ2-5; 8 nucleotides align to TRBD1. The ends lost 3 bases at V and 5 bases at J; junction bases unmatched: 6. This CDR3 has 14 amino acids. Germline CDR1 reads SGHNT; CDR2 reads YYREEE (reference sequence). CDR3 nucleotide sequence: TGTGCCAGCAGCTGGCAGGGGGCGCATGAGACCCAGTACTTC. Translation: CASSWQGAHETQYF.

The chain couples TRBV2 to TRBJ1-2, with D possibly TRBD1 on 6 matching bases. V was shortened by 9 bases and J by 0 bases, with 29 bases between the two germline ends. The CDR3 runs to 19 residues. The germline CDR1 and CDR2 sequences are SNHLY and FYNNEI. Written as DNA, the CDR3 is TGTGCCAGACCCGAGGGACCTCTTCTAGGGGGAATAGCTAACTATGGCTACACCTTC. Its translation: CARPEGPLLGGIANYGYTF.

The chain employs TRBV15 and TRBJ2-5, with 8 positions matching TRBD1. CDR3 length: 18 residues. The germline V gene encodes CDR1 LNHNV and CDR2 YYDKDF (reference sequence). The trim removed 8 bases at V and 5 bases at J, leaving 22 bases unmatched. The CDR3 reads CATDVGTTGQGGRETQYF. The DNA of the CDR3 is TGTGCCACCGACGTCGGTACCACAGGACAGGGAGGTCGGGAGACCCAGTACTTC.

The chain combines TRBV27 with TRBJ2-2; 9 bases agree with TRBD1. J gave up 4 bases and V 5 bases, and 11 bases lay outside the gene matches. This CDR3 comprises 17 residues. Germline CDR1 MNHEY, CDR2 SMNVEV (reference sequence). The CDR3 region is CASSKPRDRDSTGELFF. CDR3 nucleotides: TGTGCCAGCAGTAAGCCCCGGGACAGGGATAGCACCGGGGAGCTGTTTTTT.

This clone was observed a single time. The chain couples TRBV24-1 to TRBJ2-3; the D gene is possibly TRBD2 (5 bases). The germline V gene encodes CDR1 KGHDR and CDR2 SFDVKD. The CDR3 is made up of 14 amino acids. V was shortened by 5 bases and J by 7 bases, with 15 bases between the two germline ends. As DNA, the CDR3 is TGTGCCACCAGTGCTCGAGGGAGTATGTATACGCAGTATTTT. Translation gives CATSARGSMYTQYF.

CDR3 in DNA: TGTGCCACGACAGACCGAGGACGGCACACAGATACGCAGTATTTT. Its protein is CATTDRGRHTDTQYF. The rearrangement joins TRBV27 to TRBJ2-3, with D tentatively TRBD1 (5 bases). The germline V and J ends were trimmed by 10 bases and 2 bases, with 19 bases remaining between them. The CDR3 runs 15 residues. Per germline, CDR1 MNHEY and CDR2 SMNVEV (reference sequence).

This sequence joins TRBV19 and TRBJ2-1, with 7 bases lining up with TRBD1. From germline, CDR1 is LNHDA and CDR2 SQIVND (reference sequence). The CDR3 is 15 amino acids. The V segment lost 3 bases and the J segment 5 bases; nucleotides outside the gene matches: 7. The CDR3 DNA sequence: TGTGCCAGTAGTATGGCAGGACAGGCAAACAATGAGCAGTTCTTC. Translation gives CASSMAGQANNEQFF.

V is TRBV7-9 and J is TRBJ2-5, with 9 bases identical to TRBD2. V lost 6 bases, J lost 4 bases, and 6 bases stayed unmatched. CDR1 SEHNR and CDR2 FQNEAQ come from the germline V gene (reference sequence). The CDR3 loop spans 14 amino acids. CDR3 DNA sequence: TGTGCCAGCAGTTCAGAGACTAGCGGAGAGACCCAGTACTTC. This sequence encodes CASSSETSGETQYF.

V usage is TRBV7-9 and J usage is TRBJ2-1; D is undetermined. The germline V and J ends were trimmed by 5 bases and 0 bases, with 8 bases remaining between them. This CDR3 contains 14 residues. CDR1 is SEHNR and CDR2 is FQNEAQ in the germline V gene (reference sequence). The CDR3 DNA sequence: TGTGCCAGCAGCCCCCTTAGCTCCTACAATGAGCAGTTCTTC. Protein product: CASSPLSSYNEQFF.

V usage is TRBV4-1 and J usage is TRBJ1-3; D is uncertain. The germline V gene has CDR1 MGHRA and CDR2 YSYEKL. This CDR3 is 14 amino acids long. V was pared by 5 bases and J by 0 bases, with 8 bases between. This CDR3 is CASSEVSSGNTIYF. DNA for the CDR3: TGCGCCAGCAGCGAAGTGAGCTCTGGAAACACCATATATTTT.

The gene calls are TRBV18 and TRBJ2-6; TRBD2 aligns across 7 bases. The V and J ends lost 3 bases and 4 bases, in that order; junction bases with no gene match: 3. The CDR3 contains 15 residues. Per the germline V gene, CDR1 is KGHSH and CDR2 is LQKENI. This CDR3 is CASSPGRAGANVLTF. The CDR3 coding sequence is TGTGCCAGCTCACCTGGGAGGGCCGGGGCCAACGTCCTGACTTTC.

This chain joins TRBV5-1 and TRBJ1-2; D might be TRBD1 (5 bases). The germline CDR1 and CDR2 sequences are SGHRS and YFSETQ. The length of the CDR3 is 23 residues. Trimming stripped 2 bases from V and 3 bases from J, with 38 bases between. Here the CDR3 reads CASSLDGAAGSLFDVLTYYGYTF. The CDR3 coding sequence is TGCGCCAGCAGCTTAGACGGCGCGGCAGGGTCGCTCTTCGACGTCTTAACTTACTATGGCTACACCTTC.

CDR3 region: CASSQTGGGGTGELFF. In nucleotides, the CDR3 is TGTGCCAGCTCCCAGACAGGGGGCGGTGGCACCGGGGAGCTGTTTTTT. The V call is TRBV18, the J call TRBJ2-2; 10 nucleotides match TRBD1. The CDR3 runs to 16 residues. Germline-derived CDR1 and CDR2 are KGHSH and LQKENI. With 6 bases clipped from V and 4 bases from J, the junction kept 8 bases outside the gene matches.

CDR3 in amino acids: CASSLDRSDTQYF. In DNA form, the CDR3 reads TGTGCCAGCAGTTTAGACAGGTCAGATACGCAGTATTTT. V is TRBV27 and J is TRBJ2-3, with a tentative D call TRBD1 (6 bases). Trimming cost V 2 bases and J 4 bases, with 7 bases left between them. The CDR3 has 13 amino acids. Germline CDR1 is MNHEY and CDR2 is SMNVEV (reference sequence).

J is TRBJ2-7 and V is TRBV28, with 7 bases matching TRBD1. The germline CDR1 and CDR2 sequences are MDHEN and SYDVKM. The CDR3 runs to 14 residues. V lost 6 bases and J lost 2; bases outside the gene matches: 7. The CDR3 nucleotides read TGTGCCAGCAGCCGAGGGACAGTGGCCTACGAGCAGTACTTC. Translated, it gives CASSRGTVAYEQYF.

CDR3 loop: CASSESGTSHYEQYF. CDR3 nucleotides: TGCGCCAGCAGTGAGTCCGGGACTAGCCACTACGAGCAGTACTTC. The chain couples TRBV10-2 to TRBJ2-7, with TRBD2 matching 9 bases. Germline lookup yields CDR1 WSHSY and CDR2 SAAADI. V gave up 0 bases and J gave up 3 bases; unmatched junction bases: 3. CDR3 length: 15 residues.

The V call is TRBV7-8, the J call TRBJ2-7, with 8 bases lining up with TRBD1. The CDR3 spans 14 residues. V gave up 5 bases and J gave up 3 bases; unmatched junction bases: 6. Germline CDR1 SGHVS, CDR2 FQNEAQ. This CDR3 reads CASSASGTGYEQYF. CDR3 sequence (DNA): TGTGCCAGCAGCGCTTCCGGGACAGGCTACGAGCAGTACTTC. The whole variable domain, remainder taken from reference TRBV7-8 and TRBJ2-7, is GAGVSQSPRYKVAKRGQDVALRCDPISGHVSLFWYQQALGQGPEFLTYFQNEAQLDKSGLPSDRFFAERPEGSVSTLKIQRTQQEDSAVYLCASSASGTGYEQYFGPGTRLTVT.

This chain links TRBV7-2 with TRBJ2-1; TRBD1 agrees at 9 bases. Unmatched junction bases numbered 16, after V lost 7 bases and J lost 0 bases. Germline CDR1 SGHTA, CDR2 FQGNSA. CDR3 size: 19 residues. The CDR3 region is CASILFSGQGIFSYNEQFF. CDR3 nucleotide sequence: TGTGCCAGCATCCTTTTTTCGGGACAGGGAATATTCTCCTACAATGAGCAGTTCTTC. The full variable domain, in which reference TRBV7-2 and TRBJ2-1 provide the parts outside the CDR3, is GAGVSQSPSNKVTEKGKDVELRCDPISGHTALYWYRQSLGQGLEFLIYFQGNSAPDKSGLPSDRFSAERTGGSVSTLTIQRTQQEDSAVYLCASILFSGQGIFSYNEQFFGPGTRLTVL.

CDR3 DNA: TGTGCCAGCAGTCTCAGGGGGGACTACGAGCAGTACTTC. This sequence encodes CASSLRGDYEQYF. The V gene is TRBV6-5, the J gene TRBJ2-7; the D gene is possibly TRBD1 (7 bases). There are 13 residues in the CDR3. Looked up from germline, CDR1 is MNHEY and CDR2 is SVGAGI. V was clipped by 5 bases and J by 3 bases, with 11 bases between them.

V gene TRBV27 combines with J gene TRBJ2-1; 7 nucleotides match TRBD2. The germline CDR1 and CDR2 sequences are MNHEY and SMNVEV (reference sequence). The CDR3 spans 14 residues. J gave up 8 bases and V 6 bases, and 10 bases lay outside the gene matches. CDR3 protein: CASSPGLQRDEQFF. The CDR3 DNA is TGTGCCAGCAGCCCGGGACTACAAAGGGATGAGCAGTTCTTC.

This rearrangement joins TRBV4-3 to TRBJ2-2; TRBD2 aligns across 11 bases. The junction had 9 bases not matched to a gene; V was cut back by 0 bases and J by 0 bases. The CDR3 sequence is 20 residues long. Germline CDR1 is LGHNA and CDR2 is YSLEER. The CDR3 sequence: CASSQEIYATSGTNTGELFF. Here the CDR3 DNA reads TGCGCCAGCAGCCAAGAGATATACGCGACTAGCGGGACGAACACCGGGGAGCTGTTTTTT.

The V and J genes are TRBV5-1 and TRBJ1-4; 7 nucleotides agree with TRBD1. The CDR3 runs to 15 residues. Germline CDR1 SGHRS, CDR2 YFSETQ. J lost 4 bases, V lost 4 bases, and 7 bases had no gene match. The CDR3 here is CASSARGLLNEKLFF. DNA for the CDR3: TGCGCCAGCAGCGCAAGGGGGCTCCTTAATGAAAAACTGTTTTTT. Full variable domain (remainder filled in from reference TRBV5-1 and TRBJ1-4): KAGVTQTPRYLIKTRGQQVTLSCSPISGHRSVSWYQQTPGQGLQFLFEYFSETQRNKGNFPGRFSGRQFSNSRSEMNVSTLELGDSALYLCASSARGLLNEKLFFGSGTQLSVL.

The J gene is TRBJ2-5, the V gene TRBV9, with 12 bases matching TRBD1. This CDR3 comprises 20 residues. CDR1 and CDR2 from the germline V gene are SGDLS and YYNGEE. Unmatched junction bases numbered 15, after V lost 3 bases and J lost 0 bases. The CDR3 loop is CASSAGTGGLGTGNQETQYF. CDR3 nucleotides: TGTGCCAGCAGCGCGGGGACAGGGGGCTTAGGAACGGGCAACCAAGAGACCCAGTACTTC.